These 32 T cell receptor beta chains share one sample of origin, sequenced in a study of blood T cell repertoires in COVID-19. The repertoire was sequenced with immunoSEQ multiplex PCR; TCRdb's copy has only in-frame clones and lacks some. The table records 150,000 to 200,000 clones, around 80% of them present only once. The sequenced sample consisted of peripheral blood. These receptors all come from a man between 60 and 70 years old with active or convalescent COVID-19.

This chain connects TRBV5-1 to TRBJ2-3; a possible D gene is TRBD1 (6 bases). Trimming shortened V by 4 bases and J by 0 bases, and 15 bases separated the two germline ends. This CDR3 spans 16 amino acids. The V gene's germline CDR1 is SGHRS and CDR2 YFSETQ. CDR3 in DNA: TGCGCCAGCAGCCGGGACAATCTCGGCAGCACAGATACGCAGTATTTT. Protein product: CASSRDNLGSTDTQYF.

In this sample, this clone turned up once. The V call is TRBV7-2, the J call TRBJ1-1, with unresolved D. The CDR3 sequence is 14 residues long. V was cut by 6 bases and J by 1 base, with 12 bases left in between. Germline values: CDR1 SGHTA, CDR2 FQGNSA. The CDR3 is CASRADNRNTEAFF. CDR3 in DNA: TGTGCCAGCAGGGCCGACAACAGGAACACTGAAGCTTTCTTT.

The genes are TRBV10-3 and TRBJ1-1; tentatively, D is TRBD1 (6 bases). The CDR3 has 17 amino acids. V was cut by 0 bases and J by 0 bases, with 14 bases left in between. From germline, CDR1 is ENHRY and CDR2 SYGVKD. CDR3 amino acids: CAISESRGGSVNTEAFF. In nucleotides, the CDR3 is TGTGCCATCAGTGAGTCGCGGGGGGGCAGTGTGAACACTGAAGCTTTCTTT.

The chain couples TRBV5-1 to TRBJ1-5; D is undetermined. Germline loops: CDR1 SGHRS, CDR2 YFSETQ. Trimming pared 5 bases from V and 11 bases from J, leaving 20 bases between. The length of the CDR3 is 14 residues. The CDR3 spells CASRITDGHGAQHF. CDR3 nucleotide sequence: TGCGCCAGCAGAATCACGGACGGCCACGGGGCCCAGCATTTT. The whole variable domain, filled in from reference TRBV5-1 and TRBJ1-5, reads KAGVTQTPRYLIKTRGQQVTLSCSPISGHRSVSWYQQTPGQGLQFLFEYFSETQRNKGNFPGRFSGRQFSNSRSEMNVSTLELGDSALYLCASRITDGHGAQHFGDGTRLSIL.

The chain couples TRBV5-6 to TRBJ2-3; TRBD1 agrees at 8 bases. The CDR3 length is 15 residues. Germline V gene data show CDR1 as SGHDT and CDR2 as YYEEEE. V lost 1 base and J lost 4; bases outside the gene matches: 5. In DNA, the CDR3 is TGTGCCAGCAGCTTGTGGAAGACAGGGGCAGATACGCAGTATTTT. This gives the protein CASSLWKTGADTQYF.

The rearrangement uses TRBV4-2 and TRBJ2-7; D might be TRBD1 (5 bases). The length of the CDR3 is 14 residues. Germline CDR1 reads LGHNA; CDR2 reads YNFKEQ. V gave up 2 bases and J gave up 0 bases, with 8 bases separating them. The CDR3 region has the DNA TGTGCCAGCAGCCAAAGGGGCGGCTCCTACGAGCAGTACTTC. It translates to CASSQRGGSYEQYF.

The chain links TRBV3-1 (or the pseudogene TRBV3-2) to TRBJ2-7; tentative D call: TRBD1 (6 bases). Trimming stripped 1 base from V and 4 bases from J, with 8 bases between. Per germline, CDR1 LGHDT and CDR2 YNNKEL (reference sequence). The CDR3 covers 13 residues. Here the CDR3 reads CASSQVQGYEQYF. CDR3 bases: TGTGCCAGCAGCCAAGTCCAGGGGTACGAGCAGTACTTC.

There are many counts of this clone. The chain couples TRBV10-2 to TRBJ2-1, with D perhaps TRBD1 (6 bases). The CDR3 spans 17 residues. The germline V gene encodes CDR1 WSHSY and CDR2 SAAADI. V gave up 5 bases and J gave up 4 bases, with 21 bases separating them. CDR3 sequence: CASSMGARRVRYNEQFF. The CDR3 bases are TGCGCCAGCAGTATGGGGGCACGGCGGGTGCGATACAATGAGCAGTTCTTC.

This rearrangement joins TRBV5-4 to TRBJ2-5, with TRBD2 as a possible D gene (6 bases). Germline V lookup: CDR1 SGHNT, CDR2 YYREEE (reference sequence). The CDR3 covers 16 residues. V lost 4 bases to trimming and J lost 1 base, with 17 bases between them. CDR3 sequence (DNA): TGTGCCAGCAGCCCCGGGGTAGCGGCCTCCCAAGAGACCCAGTACTTC. Translated: CASSPGVAASQETQYF.

This clone was counted many times. The CDR3, as DNA: TGTGCCAGCAGTACCCGAGGCGATTTAGACGAGCAGTACTTC. This translates into CASSTRGDLDEQYF. V is TRBV27 and J is TRBJ2-7; D gene uncertain. This CDR3 spans 14 amino acids. V was pared by 5 bases and J by 5 bases, with 16 bases between. Germline-derived CDR1 and CDR2 are MNHEY and SMNVEV (reference sequence).

The chain links TRBV25-1 to TRBJ2-5; D gene uncertain. Germline assignment: CDR1 MGHDK and CDR2 SYGVNS. V was clipped by 2 bases and J by 2 bases, with 9 bases between them. The length of the CDR3 is 14 residues. CDR3 sequence reads: CASSEGTWQETQYF. In DNA form, the CDR3 reads TGTGCCAGCAGTGAAGGCACGTGGCAAGAGACCCAGTACTTC.

This clone was recorded once. J is TRBJ2-1 and V is TRBV18; TRBD2 matches 14 bases. The length of the CDR3 is 17 residues. Germline V gene lookup returns CDR1 KGHSH and CDR2 LQKENI. The trim removed 3 bases at V and 9 bases at J, leaving 10 bases unmatched. CDR3 loop: CASSPLGLAGGQGEQFF. CDR3 sequence (DNA): TGTGCCAGCTCACCCCTTGGACTAGCGGGAGGCCAGGGTGAGCAGTTCTTC.

To note about this clone: The junction shows a germline mismatch at one end, possibly a read error. J is TRBJ2-5 and V is TRBV7-7, with 12 bases matching TRBD2. This CDR3 spans 15 amino acids. Germline V gives CDR1 SSHAT, CDR2 FNYEAQ (reference sequence). CDR3 amino acids: CASSISSGRAETQYF. DNA of the CDR3: TGTGCTAGCAGCATCTCTAGCGGGAGGGCCGAGACCCAGTACTTC. Filled out from reference TRBV7-7 and TRBJ2-5, the complete variable domain reads GAGVSQSPRYKVTKRGQDVTLRCDPISSHATLYWYQQALGQGPEFLTYFNYEAQPDKSGLPSDRFSAERPEGSISTLTIQRTEQRDSAMYRCASSISSGRAETQYFGPGTRLLVL.

This chain links TRBV10-3 with TRBJ2-7; possibly TRBD2 for D (6 bases). Trimming took 7 bases from V and 2 from J, leaving 18 bases between them. Looked up from germline, CDR1 is ENHRY and CDR2 is SYGVKD. This CDR3 comprises 15 residues. The CDR3 reads CAINTPGGGTYEQYF. In DNA, the CDR3 is TGTGCCATCAATACGCCCGGGGGAGGAACCTACGAGCAGTACTTC.

The chain carries TRBV11-2 and TRBJ2-3, with D possibly TRBD2 on 7 matching bases. The germline V gene has CDR1 SGHAT and CDR2 FQNNGV. The CDR3 has 17 amino acids. V gave up 0 bases and J gave up 6 bases, with 19 bases separating them. As DNA, the CDR3 is TGTGCCAGCAGCTTAGAGCGGGGACGGGGGGCTCGGGATACGCAGTATTTT. Amino acids: CASSLERGRGARDTQYF.

The chain links TRBV24-1 to TRBJ2-5; the D gene is possibly TRBD2 (5 bases). CDR3 length: 15 amino acids. V shed 2 bases and J shed 1 base, with 10 bases lying between them. Per germline, CDR1 KGHDR and CDR2 SFDVKD. The CDR3 sequence is CATSDSTRVQETQYF. The CDR3 nucleotides read TGTGCCACCAGTGATTCCACTAGGGTCCAAGAGACCCAGTACTTC.

CDR3 sequence reads: CASSHRGSRETQYF. CDR3 DNA sequence: TGTGCCAGCAGCCACCGGGGTTCTAGAGAGACCCAGTACTTC. This chain uses TRBV14 with TRBJ2-5; D may be TRBD2 (5 bases). In germline, CDR1 is SGHDN, CDR2 FVKESK. Deletions cut 3 bases from V and 4 bases from J, with 12 bases between. CDR3 length: 14 amino acids.

V gene TRBV6-2 or TRBV6-3 combines with J gene TRBJ1-4; 7 bases match TRBD1. This CDR3 has 15 residues. V dropped 0 bases and J dropped 8; count of bases not matched to a gene: 6. Germline values: CDR1 MNHEY, CDR2 SVGEGT. CDR3 residues: CASSYSQGLSEKLFF. The CDR3 DNA reads as TGTGCCAGCAGTTACTCACAGGGGTTAAGCGAAAAACTGTTTTTT.

The chain couples TRBV5-1 to TRBJ2-5, with D possibly being TRBD1 (5 bases). CDR3 length: 13 amino acids. V was shortened by 2 bases and J by 5 bases, with 10 bases between the two germline ends. Germline assignment: CDR1 SGHRS and CDR2 YFSETQ. The CDR3 sequence: CASSLQVGETQYF. The CDR3 DNA reads TGCGCCAGCAGCTTACAGGTGGGGGAGACCCAGTACTTC.

This chain joins TRBV5-1 and TRBJ2-7; 8 nucleotides align to TRBD1. The V segment lost 2 bases and the J segment 3 bases; nucleotides outside the gene matches: 4. The CDR3 contains 14 residues. Germline assignment: CDR1 SGHRS and CDR2 YFSETQ. CDR3 DNA sequence: TGCGCCAGCAGCTTTACAGGGGGAATCTACGAGCAGTACTTC. This gives the protein CASSFTGGIYEQYF.

Concerning this clone itself: The sample contains more than one DNA sequence encoding this CDR3. The chain joins TRBV18 to TRBJ1-5; no clear D. The CDR3 length is 14 residues. Between the trimmed V and J ends, which lost 2 bases and 2 bases, there was a span of 7 bases. Germline CDR1 reads KGHSH; CDR2 reads LQKENI. The CDR3 bases are TGTGCCAGCTCACCAAGGCAGGGCAATCAGCCCCAGCATTTT. Protein sequence: CASSPRQGNQPQHF.

The V call is TRBV7-8, the J call TRBJ2-5, with no clear D. Germline loops: CDR1 SGHVS, CDR2 FQNEAQ. V gave up 0 bases and J gave up 5 bases, with 10 bases separating them. The CDR3 covers 14 residues. The CDR3 DNA is TGTGCCAGCAGCTTAGCTATACTGGTTGAGACCCAGTACTTC. Its protein is CASSLAILVETQYF.

The rearrangement uses TRBV6-5 and TRBJ1-5, with 9 bases aligning to TRBD1. This CDR3 comprises 13 residues. Trimming at V came to 6 bases and at J to 6 bases, leaving 3 bases not matched to a gene. Per germline, CDR1 MNHEY and CDR2 SVGAGI. CDR3 region: CASRQGAAQPQHF. The CDR3 coding sequence is TGTGCCAGCAGACAGGGGGCAGCTCAGCCCCAGCATTTT.

This chain uses TRBV12-3 or TRBV12-4 with TRBJ2-1; 9 nucleotides match TRBD1. This CDR3 has 11 amino acids. V was clipped by 8 bases and J by 13 bases; unmatched bases: 6. The CDR3 reads CASGTGTDQFF. CDR3 coding DNA: TGTGCCAGCGGGACAGGGACCGACCAGTTCTTC.

Concerning this clone itself: Other DNA sequences in this sample translate to the same CDR3. The chain links TRBV5-1 to TRBJ1-6; a possible D gene is TRBD1 (6 bases). From germline, CDR1 is SGHRS and CDR2 YFSETQ. This CDR3 has 14 amino acids. The germline V and J ends were trimmed by 0 bases and 6 bases, with 7 bases remaining between them. CDR3 protein: CASSLGRGNSPLHF. The CDR3 nucleotides are TGCGCCAGCAGCTTGGGCAGGGGTAATTCACCCCTCCACTTT.

This chain links TRBV10-3 with TRBJ1-2; TRBD1 aligns across 10 bases. CDR1 is ENHRY, CDR2 SYGVKD, per germline. This CDR3 is 16 amino acids long. The ends lost 3 bases at V and 1 base at J; junction bases unmatched: 5. CDR3 amino acids: CAISETGQGLNYGYTF. The CDR3 DNA reads TGTGCCATCAGTGAAACGGGACAGGGGCTTAACTATGGCTACACCTTC.

This rearrangement joins TRBV5-1 to TRBJ1-4; 11 positions agree with TRBD1. This CDR3 is built from 18 residues. Germline loops: CDR1 SGHRS, CDR2 YFSETQ. Unmatched junction bases numbered 16, after V lost 4 bases and J lost 8 bases. The CDR3 loop is CASSRPPWAGTGGEKLFF. CDR3 sequence (DNA): TGCGCCAGCAGCCGTCCCCCGTGGGCCGGGACAGGGGGGGAAAAACTGTTTTTT.

The chain carries TRBV6-5 and TRBJ2-2; 7 bases map to TRBD1. The CDR3 is 14 residues long. V trimming: 7 bases; J trimming: 5 bases; junction bases outside the gene matches: 7. The V gene's germline CDR1 is MNHEY and CDR2 SVGAGI. The CDR3 nucleotides are TGTGCCAGCAAGAAGACAGGGCAAACCGGGGAGCTGTTTTTT. Protein product: CASKKTGQTGELFF.

The chain links TRBV11-2 to TRBJ1-2, with D possibly matching TRBD1 (5 bases). V lost 5 bases to trimming and J lost 2 bases, with 15 bases between them. There are 15 residues in the CDR3. Germline CDR1 is SGHAT and CDR2 is FQNNGV. CDR3 in amino acids: CASSREPGLNYGYTF. The CDR3 nucleotides read TGTGCCAGCAGCCGAGAACCAGGGTTAAACTATGGCTACACCTTC.

The gene calls are TRBV12-3 or TRBV12-4 and TRBJ2-7, with D possibly TRBD2 on 5 matching bases. Deletions cut 6 bases from V and 4 bases from J, with 7 bases between. The CDR3 spans 11 residues. CDR3: CASRRAYEQYF. CDR3 nucleotide sequence: TGTGCCAGCAGGCGGGCGTACGAGCAGTACTTC.

V and J are TRBV6-1 and TRBJ1-5; TRBD1 is a possible D gene (6 bases). Trimming stripped 2 bases from V and 3 bases from J, with 11 bases between. This CDR3 comprises 15 residues. Germline CDR1 reads MNHNS; CDR2 reads SASEGT. CDR3 sequence (DNA): TGTGCCAGCAGTGAATGGGCAGGGGTCAATCAGCCCCAGCATTTT. Its protein is CASSEWAGVNQPQHF.

This clone was seen a handful of times. The rearrangement uses TRBV6-5 and TRBJ2-5, with TRBD2 matching over 16 bases. The CDR3 spans 16 residues. After removal of 0 bases from V and 6 bases from J, the junction contained 1 base not matched to a gene. Germline-derived CDR1 and CDR2 are MNHEY and SVGAGI. The CDR3, as DNA: TGTGCCAGCAGTTACTCGGGACTAGCGGGGGGGCAGACCCAGTACTTC. This sequence encodes CASSYSGLAGGQTQYF.